The subject of this entry is one TCR beta chain. Its antigen target is currently unknown. It has no much larger one-base neighbor in the sample; base qualities were not kept. The sample belongs to a study of identical twins (dated by TCRdb to 2016 to 2017). About the full investigation: To test whether fetal clonotypes persist, this study deep-sequenced TCR alpha and beta repertoires from monozygotic twins, from unrelated adults of various ages, and from cord blood. To rule out contamination, replicate twin experiments were performed at different times with different library preparation protocols.

V loses 5 bases, J loses 1 base, and the germline ends lie 12 bases apart. The CDR3 sequence holds 14 residues, the cysteine and phenylalanine included. CDR3 DNA only is kept here, 42 bases in frame from base 1. Library method: 5' RACE. Sequencing was carried out with an Illumina HiSeq 2000. Template switching introduced a universal primer binding site; the final cDNA contained a unique molecular identifier, enabling accurate counting of TCR cDNA molecules. First-strand cDNA for TCR alpha and beta chains was synthesized from specific primers in the conserved constant-segment region. Each cDNA library was double barcoded, with a SMART-Mk sample barcode plus Illumina barcodes, to control for contamination. Two successive PCR steps introduced TruSeq adapter sequences along with Illumina sample barcodes. The Illumina HiSeq platform was used with custom primers to sequence TCR alpha and beta cDNA libraries. In the source study's methods: MiGEC processed the raw reads to extract unique molecular identifiers, while MiXCR was used to determine the CDR3 positions. Recombination models were inferred per individual with the repgenHMM and IGoR tools using an EM algorithm. The tcR package in R was used for shared clonotype analysis, with sharing normalized by the product of cloneset sizes. To study raw recombination free of thymic and clonal selection effects, out-of-frame nonproductive sequences were analyzed. TCRdb ran its own pipeline on the public reads, namely fastp trimming at Q25 and MiXCR clone calling, and kept in-frame beta chains. Rows are unified per CDR3 protein, each entry keeping the most common DNA and genes. The V and J calls come from TCRdb's annotation, not from the publication. This sample comprises hundreds of thousands of distinct CDR3 sequences, about 12% of them detected only once. The ten largest clonotypes hold about 1.5% of the sample.

Broader findings and caveats from the paper: Excess twin sharing in beta out-of-frame sequences was weaker because fewer shared sequences lowered the signal-to-noise ratio. Because the same donors could not be followed over many years, the conclusions depended on cross-sectional statistical analysis. Zero-insertion analyses could be partly confounded by invariant T cells such as MAIT and iNKT, although diverse VJ usage argued against such confounding for most clonotypes. Out-of-frame TCR alpha sequences shared between twins showed an excess of low generation-probability sequences compared with coincidental sharing between unrelated individuals. In monozygotic twins, recombination models systematically underestimated out-of-frame TCR alpha sharing, but the models matched the sharing seen between unrelated individuals. Fewer insertions were carried by abundant cord blood beta clonotypes; a weaker similar trend was observed in young adult naive repertoires, while no such trend was observed in memory repertoires.

Every donor in the study was a healthy Caucasian. Three pairs of female monozygotic twins, all aged 18 to 29 years, were included in the twin cohort. Peripheral blood mononuclear cells were used as the source from which RNA for TCR libraries was isolated. These data are also associated with another study on yellow fever vaccine responses in identical twins. In that second paper, the authors write: The T cell response to vaccination in identical twins was reported by the authors to appear partly convergent and partly personalized. The study precisely tracked vaccine-responding T cell clones in identical twins.

This clonotype was sampled from a woman aged 18-35 years in good health. Sequenced material: PBMCs. The chain is made from TRBV12-3 or TRBV12-4 and TRBJ2-7; a tentative D match to TRBD2 spans 5 bases. The sequenced DNA: TGTGCCAGCAGTCAACGGGCGGGTTCCTACGAGCAGTACTTC. Its product reads: CASSQRAGSYEQYF.